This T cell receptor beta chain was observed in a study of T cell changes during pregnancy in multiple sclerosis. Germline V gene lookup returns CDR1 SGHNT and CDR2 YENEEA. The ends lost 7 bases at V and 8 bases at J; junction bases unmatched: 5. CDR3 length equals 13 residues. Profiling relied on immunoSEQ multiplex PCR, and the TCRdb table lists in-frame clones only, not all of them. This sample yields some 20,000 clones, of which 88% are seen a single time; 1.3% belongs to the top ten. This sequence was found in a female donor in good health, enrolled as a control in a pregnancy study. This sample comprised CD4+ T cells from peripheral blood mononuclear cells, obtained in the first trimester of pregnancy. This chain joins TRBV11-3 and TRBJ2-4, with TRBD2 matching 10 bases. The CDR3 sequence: CASTDLAGDIQYF. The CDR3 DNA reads TGTGCCAGCACCGACCTAGCGGGGGACATTCAGTACTTC.